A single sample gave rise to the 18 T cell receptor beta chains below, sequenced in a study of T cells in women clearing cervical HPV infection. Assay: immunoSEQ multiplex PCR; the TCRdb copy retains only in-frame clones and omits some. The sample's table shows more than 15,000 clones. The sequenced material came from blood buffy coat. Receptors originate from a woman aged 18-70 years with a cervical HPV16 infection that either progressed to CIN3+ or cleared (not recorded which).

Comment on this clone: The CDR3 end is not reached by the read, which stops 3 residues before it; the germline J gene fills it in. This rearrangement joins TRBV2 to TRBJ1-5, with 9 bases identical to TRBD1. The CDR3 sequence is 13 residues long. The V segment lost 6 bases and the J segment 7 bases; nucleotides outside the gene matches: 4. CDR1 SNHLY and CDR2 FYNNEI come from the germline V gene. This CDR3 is CASRGQGLQPQHF. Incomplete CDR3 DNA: TGTGCCAGCAGGGGACAGGGATTACAGCCC.

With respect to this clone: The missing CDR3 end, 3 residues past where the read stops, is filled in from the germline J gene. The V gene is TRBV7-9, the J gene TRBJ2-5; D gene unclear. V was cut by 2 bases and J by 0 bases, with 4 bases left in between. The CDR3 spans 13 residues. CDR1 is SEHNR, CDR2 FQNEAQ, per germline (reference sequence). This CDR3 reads CASSLNNQETQYF. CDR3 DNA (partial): TGTGCCAGCAGCTTAAACAACCAAGAGACC.

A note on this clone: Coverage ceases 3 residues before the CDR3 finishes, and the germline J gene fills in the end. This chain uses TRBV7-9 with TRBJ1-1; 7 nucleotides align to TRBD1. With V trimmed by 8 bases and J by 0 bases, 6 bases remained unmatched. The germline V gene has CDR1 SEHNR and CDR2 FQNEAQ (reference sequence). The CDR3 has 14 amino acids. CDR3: CASAQGTLNTEAFF. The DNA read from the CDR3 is TGTGCCAGCGCACAGGGGACCTTGAACACTGAA.

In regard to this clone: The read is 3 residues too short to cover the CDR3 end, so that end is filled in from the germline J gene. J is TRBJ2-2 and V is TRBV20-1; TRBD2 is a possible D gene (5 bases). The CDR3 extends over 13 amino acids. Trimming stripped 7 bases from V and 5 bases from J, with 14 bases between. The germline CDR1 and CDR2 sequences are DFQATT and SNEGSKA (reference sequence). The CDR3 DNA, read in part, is TGCAGTGTGCTAGCTCTAAGTACCGGGGAG. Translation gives CSVLALSTGE. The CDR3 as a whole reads CSVLALSTGELFF.

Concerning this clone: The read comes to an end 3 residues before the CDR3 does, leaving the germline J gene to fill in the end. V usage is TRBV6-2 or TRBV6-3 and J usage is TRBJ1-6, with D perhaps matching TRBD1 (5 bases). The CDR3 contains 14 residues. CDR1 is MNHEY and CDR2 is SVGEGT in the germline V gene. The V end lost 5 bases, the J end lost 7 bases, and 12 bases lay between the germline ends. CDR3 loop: CASSPGSFNSPLHF. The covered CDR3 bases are TGTGCCAGCAGTCCAGGGAGTTTCAATTCACCC.

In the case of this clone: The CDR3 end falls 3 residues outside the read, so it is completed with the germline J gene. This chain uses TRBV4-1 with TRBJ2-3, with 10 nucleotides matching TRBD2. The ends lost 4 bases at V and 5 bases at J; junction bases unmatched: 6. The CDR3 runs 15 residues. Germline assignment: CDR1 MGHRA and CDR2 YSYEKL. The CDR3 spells CASSLPASGGDTQYF. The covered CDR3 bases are TGCGCCAGCAGCCTACCGGCTAGCGGGGGAGATACG.

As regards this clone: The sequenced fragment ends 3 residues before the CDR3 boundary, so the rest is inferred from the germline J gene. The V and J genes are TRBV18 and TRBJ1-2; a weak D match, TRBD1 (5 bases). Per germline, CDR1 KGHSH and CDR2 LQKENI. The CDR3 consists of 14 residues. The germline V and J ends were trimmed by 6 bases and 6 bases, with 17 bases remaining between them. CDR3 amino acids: CASSPPGVDNGYTF. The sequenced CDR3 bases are TGTGCCAGCTCCCCTCCGGGAGTGGACAATGGC.

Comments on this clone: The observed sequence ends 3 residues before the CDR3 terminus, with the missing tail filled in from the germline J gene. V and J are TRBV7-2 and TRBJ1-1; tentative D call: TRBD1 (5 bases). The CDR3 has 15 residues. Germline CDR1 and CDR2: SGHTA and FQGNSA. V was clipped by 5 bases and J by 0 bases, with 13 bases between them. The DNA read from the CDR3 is TGTGCCAGCAGCAAAAAGGACACTTTGAACACTGAA. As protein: CASSKKDTLNTE. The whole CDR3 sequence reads CASSKKDTLNTEAFF.

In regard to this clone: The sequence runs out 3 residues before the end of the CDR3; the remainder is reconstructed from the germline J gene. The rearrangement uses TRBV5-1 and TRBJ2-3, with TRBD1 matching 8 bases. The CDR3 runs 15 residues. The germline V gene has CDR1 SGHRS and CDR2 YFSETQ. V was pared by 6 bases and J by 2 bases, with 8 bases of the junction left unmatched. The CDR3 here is CASTPDRGFTDTQYF. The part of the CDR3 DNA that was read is TGCGCCAGCACACCCGACAGGGGATTCACAGATACG.

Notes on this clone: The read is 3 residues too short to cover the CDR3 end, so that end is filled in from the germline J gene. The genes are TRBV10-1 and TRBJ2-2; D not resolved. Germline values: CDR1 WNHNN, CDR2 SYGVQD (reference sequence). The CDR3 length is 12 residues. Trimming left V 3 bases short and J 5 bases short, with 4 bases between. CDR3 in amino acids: CASSDGTGELFF. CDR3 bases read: TGCGCCAGCAGTGACGGTACCGGGGAG.

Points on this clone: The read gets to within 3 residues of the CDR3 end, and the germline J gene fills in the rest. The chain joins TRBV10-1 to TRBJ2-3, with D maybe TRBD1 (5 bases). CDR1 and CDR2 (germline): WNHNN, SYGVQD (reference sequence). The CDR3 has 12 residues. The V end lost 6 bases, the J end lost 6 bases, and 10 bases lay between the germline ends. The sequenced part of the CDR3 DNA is TGCGCCAGCAGCAGGGTTTTTGATACG. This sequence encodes CASSRVFDT. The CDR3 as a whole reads CASSRVFDTQYF.

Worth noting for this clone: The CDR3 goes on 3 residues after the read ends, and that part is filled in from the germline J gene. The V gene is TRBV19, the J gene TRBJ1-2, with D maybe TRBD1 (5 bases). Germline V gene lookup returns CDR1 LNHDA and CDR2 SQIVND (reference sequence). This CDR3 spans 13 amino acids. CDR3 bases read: TGTGCCAGTAGTATGCGGGGCTGGGACGAC. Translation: CASSMRGWDD. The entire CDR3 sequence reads CASSMRGWDDYTF.

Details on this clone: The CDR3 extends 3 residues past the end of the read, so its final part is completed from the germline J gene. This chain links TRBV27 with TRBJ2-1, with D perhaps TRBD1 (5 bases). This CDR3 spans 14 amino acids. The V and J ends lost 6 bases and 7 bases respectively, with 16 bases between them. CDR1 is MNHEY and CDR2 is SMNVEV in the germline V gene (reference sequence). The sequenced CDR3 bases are TGTGCCAGCAGCTCCTCCAGGGTAGGGAATGAG. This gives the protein CASSSSRVGNE. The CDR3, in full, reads CASSSSRVGNEQFF.

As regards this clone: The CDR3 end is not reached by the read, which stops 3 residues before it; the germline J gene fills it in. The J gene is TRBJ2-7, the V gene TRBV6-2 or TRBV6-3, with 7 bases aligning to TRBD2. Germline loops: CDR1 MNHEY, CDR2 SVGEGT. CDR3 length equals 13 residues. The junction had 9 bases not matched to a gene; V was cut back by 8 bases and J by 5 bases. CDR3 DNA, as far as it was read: TGTGCCAGCCAAACGCGGGAGACCCACGAG. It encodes CASQTRETHE. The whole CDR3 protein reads CASQTRETHEQYF.

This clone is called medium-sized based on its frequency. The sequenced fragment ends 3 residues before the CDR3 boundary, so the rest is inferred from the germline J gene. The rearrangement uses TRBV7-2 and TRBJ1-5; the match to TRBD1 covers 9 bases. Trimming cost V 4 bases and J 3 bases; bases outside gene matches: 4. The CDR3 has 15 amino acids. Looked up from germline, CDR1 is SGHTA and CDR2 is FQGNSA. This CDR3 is CASSWTGDDNQPQHF. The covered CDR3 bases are TGTGCCAGCAGCTGGACAGGGGACGACAATCAGCCC.

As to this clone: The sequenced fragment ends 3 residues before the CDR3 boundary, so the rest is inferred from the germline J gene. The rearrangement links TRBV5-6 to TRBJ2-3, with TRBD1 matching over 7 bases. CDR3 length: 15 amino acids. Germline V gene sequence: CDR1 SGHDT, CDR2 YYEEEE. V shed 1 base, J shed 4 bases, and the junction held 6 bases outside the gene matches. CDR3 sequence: CASSLTGVKADTQYF. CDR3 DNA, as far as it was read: TGTGCCAGCAGCTTGACAGGGGTAAAGGCAGATACG.

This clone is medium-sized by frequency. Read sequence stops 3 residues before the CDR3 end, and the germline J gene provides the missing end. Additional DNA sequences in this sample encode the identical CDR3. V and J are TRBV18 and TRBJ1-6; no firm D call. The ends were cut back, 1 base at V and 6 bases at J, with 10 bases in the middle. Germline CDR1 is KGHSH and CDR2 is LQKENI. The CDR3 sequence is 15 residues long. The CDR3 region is CASSPQGYGNSPLHF. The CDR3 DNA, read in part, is TGTGCCAGCTCACCACAAGGGTATGGTAATTCACCC.

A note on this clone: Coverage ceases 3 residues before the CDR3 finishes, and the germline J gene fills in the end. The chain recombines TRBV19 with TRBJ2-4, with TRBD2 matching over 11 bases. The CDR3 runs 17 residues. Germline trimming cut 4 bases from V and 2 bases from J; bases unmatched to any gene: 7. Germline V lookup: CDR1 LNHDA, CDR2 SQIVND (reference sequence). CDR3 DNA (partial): TGTGCCAGTAGTAGGAATAGCGGGAGGGCCCCCAAAAACATT. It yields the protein CASSRNSGRAPKNI. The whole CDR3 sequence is CASSRNSGRAPKNIQYF.